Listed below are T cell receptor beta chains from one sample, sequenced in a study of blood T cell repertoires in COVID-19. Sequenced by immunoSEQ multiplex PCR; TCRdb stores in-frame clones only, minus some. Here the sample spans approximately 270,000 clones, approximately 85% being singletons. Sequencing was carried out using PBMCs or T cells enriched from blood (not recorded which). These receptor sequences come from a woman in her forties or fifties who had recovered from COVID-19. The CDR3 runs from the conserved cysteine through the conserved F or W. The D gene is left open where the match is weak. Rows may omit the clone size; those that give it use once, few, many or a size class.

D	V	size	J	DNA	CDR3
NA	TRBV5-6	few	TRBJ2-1	TGTGCCAGCAGCTTTGATTGGACTACCTACAATGAGCAGTTCTTC	CASSFDWTTYNEQFF
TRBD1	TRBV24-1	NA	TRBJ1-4	TGTGCCACCAGTGATTCCTCCTCGACAGGGGGCTGGACAACAGAAAAACTGTTTTTT	CATSDSSSTGGWTTEKLFF
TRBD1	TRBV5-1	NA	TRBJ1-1	TGCGCCAGCAGCTTGGACAGGGGGGCGAACACTGAAGCTTTCTTT	CASSLDRGANTEAFF
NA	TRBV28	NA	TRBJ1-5	TGTGCCAGCAGTTCCCCCAGCGGGGGCGGGTGGACGAGCAATCAGCCCCAGCATTTT	CASSSPSGGGWTSNQPQHF
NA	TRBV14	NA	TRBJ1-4	TGTGCCAGCAGCCAAGGGCCCGCAACTAATGAAAAACTGTTTTTT	CASSQGPATNEKLFF
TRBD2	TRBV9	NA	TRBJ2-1	TGTGCCAGCAGCGTAGCCCCGGGACTAGCGGGATTGAGCCAGTTCTTC	CASSVAPGLAGLSQFF
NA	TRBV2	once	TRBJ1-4	TGTGCCAGCAGTGAGTCGCGGCAGGGAGGAAAACTGTTTTTT	CASSESRQGGKLFF
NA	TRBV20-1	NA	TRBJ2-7	TGCAGTGCTAGACTTGGACAGCCCCAGTACTTC	CSARLGQPQYF
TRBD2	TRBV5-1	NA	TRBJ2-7	TGCGCCAGCAGCTTGACCGGGACTAGCGAACACAACGAGCAGTACTTC	CASSLTGTSEHNEQYF
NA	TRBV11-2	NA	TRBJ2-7	TGTGCCAGCAGCTTAGAATGGCAGGGGAAGCAGTACTTC	CASSLEWQGKQYF
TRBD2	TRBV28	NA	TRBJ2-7	TGTGCCAGCAGTCCCGGACTAGCGAACATCTACGAGCAGTACTTC	CASSPGLANIYEQYF
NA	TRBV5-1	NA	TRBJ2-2	TGCGCCAGCAGCGAGACAGCAGCGAACACCGGGGAGCTGTTTTTT	CASSETAANTGELFF
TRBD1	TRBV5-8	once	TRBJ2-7	TGTGCCAGCAGCTTGGCCGGGACAGAGAATAACGAGCAGTACTTC	CASSLAGTENNEQYF
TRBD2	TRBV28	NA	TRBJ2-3	TGTGCCAGCAGTTTGCGATGGGTAGGCGGGAGCGGTGATAACACAGATACGCAGTATTTT	CASSLRWVGGSGDNTDTQYF
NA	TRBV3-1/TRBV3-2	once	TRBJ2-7	TGTGCCAGCAGCCGCCACAGGGACGGATTGTCCTACGAGCAGTACTTC	CASSRHRDGLSYEQYF
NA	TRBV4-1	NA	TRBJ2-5	TGCGCCAGCAGCCAAGGGAGGGCCGACCAAGAGACCCAGTACTTC	CASSQGRADQETQYF
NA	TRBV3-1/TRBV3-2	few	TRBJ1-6	TGTGCCAGCAGCCAAGAAGAGCTTTCCTATAATTCACCCCTCCACTTT	CASSQEELSYNSPLHF
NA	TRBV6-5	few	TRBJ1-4	TGTGCCAGCAGTTACAGGCAATCGTCAGGTGAAAAACTGTTTTTT	CASSYRQSSGEKLFF
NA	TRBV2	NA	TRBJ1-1	TGTGCCAGCACCAGAAGGACAGATGGGAACACTGAAGCTTTCTTT	CASTRRTDGNTEAFF
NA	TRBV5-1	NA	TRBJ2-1	TGCGCCAGCAGCCCCTGGCGGAACAATGAGCAGTTCTTC	CASSPWRNNEQFF
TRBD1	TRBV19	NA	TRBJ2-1	TGTGCCAGTAGTCCCCTCCCAGGGGGCAATGAGCAGTTCTTC	CASSPLPGGNEQFF
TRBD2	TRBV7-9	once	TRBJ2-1	TGTGCCAGCAGCCCGCGACTAGCGGGAGGGCCCAATGAGCAGTTCTTC	CASSPRLAGGPNEQFF
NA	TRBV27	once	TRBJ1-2	TGTGCCAGCAGGGGGGGTTCCTTGTATGGCTACACCTTC	CASRGGSLYGYTF
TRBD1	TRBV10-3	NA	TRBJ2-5	TGTGCCATCCAACCTACAGGGGGCGGTGAGACCCAGTACTTC	CAIQPTGGGETQYF
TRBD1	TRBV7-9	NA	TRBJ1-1	TGTGCCAGCACACTAAGGACAGGGGGCGACGGGTTTGGCACTGAAGCTTTCTTT	CASTLRTGGDGFGTEAFF
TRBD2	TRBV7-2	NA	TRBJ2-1	TGTGCCAGCAGCTTAGACCGAACTAGCGGGAGCCCCCCGTTCTTC	CASSLDRTSGSPPFF
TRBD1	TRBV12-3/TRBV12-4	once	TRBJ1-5	TGTGCCAGCAGGCGACAGGGGCAGCCCCAGCATTTT	CASRRQGQPQHF
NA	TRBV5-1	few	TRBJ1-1	TGCGCCAGCCGCAGCCAGGGATCTAGTACTGAAGCTTTCTTT	CASRSQGSSTEAFF
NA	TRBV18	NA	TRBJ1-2	TGTGCCAGCTCACAACAGGAGTCTGGCTATGGCTACACCTTC	CASSQQESGYGYTF
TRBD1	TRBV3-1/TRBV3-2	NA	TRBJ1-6	TGTGCCAGCAGCCAATTCCCAGGGGGATCACCCCTCCACTTT	CASSQFPGGSPLHF
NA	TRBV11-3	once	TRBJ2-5	TGTGCCAGCAGCTTTAGTAGTAAGGAGACCCAGTACTTC	CASSFSSKETQYF
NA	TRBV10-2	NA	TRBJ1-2	TGCGCCAGCAGTGTAGGACAAGCTAACTATGGCTACACCTTC	CASSVGQANYGYTF
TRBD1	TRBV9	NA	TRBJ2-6	TGTGCCAGCAGAGGGACAGGGTCCTCAGGGGCCAACGTCCTGACTTTC	CASRGTGSSGANVLTF
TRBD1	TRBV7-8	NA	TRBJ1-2	TGTGCCAGCAGCTTAGAGTCGGGCACAGGGGGCGGCTACACCTTC	CASSLESGTGGGYTF
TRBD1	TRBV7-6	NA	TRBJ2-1	TGTGCCAGCAGCCTTGACCGGGACAGGGGGAACAATGAGCAGTTCTTC	CASSLDRDRGNNEQFF
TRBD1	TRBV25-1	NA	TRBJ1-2	TGTGCCAGCAGTGAATATAGGACAGGGGTTGGCTACACCTTC	CASSEYRTGVGYTF
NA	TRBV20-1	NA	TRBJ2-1	TGCAGTGCTAGTCTTACCTACAATGAGCAGTTCTTC	CSASLTYNEQFF
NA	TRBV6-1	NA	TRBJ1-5	TGTGCCAGCAGTGAATTCGGGGGGGGTAAAAGCAATCAGCCCCAGCATTTT	CASSEFGGGKSNQPQHF
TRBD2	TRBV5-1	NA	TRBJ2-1	TGCGCCAGCAGCTTAGGCGGGAGTACCTACAATGAGCAGTTCTTC	CASSLGGSTYNEQFF
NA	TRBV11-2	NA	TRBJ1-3	TGTGCCAGCAGCCCCTTACGGGGCTCTGGAAACACCATATATTTT	CASSPLRGSGNTIYF
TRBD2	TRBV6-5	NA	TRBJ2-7	TGTGCCAGCAGTTATGGGACTAGCGGCTACGAGCAGTACTTC	CASSYGTSGYEQYF
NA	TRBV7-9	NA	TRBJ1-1	TGTGCCAGCGAGGCGGCCGTGAACACTGAAGCTTTCTTT	CASEAAVNTEAFF
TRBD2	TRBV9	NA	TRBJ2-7	TGTGCCAGCAGCGCCCTAGCGGGGCCCTCCTACGAGCAGTACTTC	CASSALAGPSYEQYF
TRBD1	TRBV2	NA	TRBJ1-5	TGTGCCAGCAGTGAAGCGGGACAGGGGAATCAGCCCCAGCATTTT	CASSEAGQGNQPQHF
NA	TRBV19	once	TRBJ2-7	TGTGCCAGTAGCAACCCGGGATCCGGAGCCTACGAGCAGTACTTC	CASSNPGSGAYEQYF
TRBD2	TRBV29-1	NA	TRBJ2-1	TGCAGCGTGGGGACTAGCGGGAGGGCCGGGAATGAGCAGTTCTTC	CSVGTSGRAGNEQFF
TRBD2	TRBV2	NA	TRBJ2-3	TGTGCCTGCACGAGACTAGCGGGAACAGATACGCAGTATTTT	CACTRLAGTDTQYF
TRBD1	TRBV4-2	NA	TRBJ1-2	TGTGCCAGCAGCGAACCCCGGGACAGGGGATATGGCTACACCTTC	CASSEPRDRGYGYTF
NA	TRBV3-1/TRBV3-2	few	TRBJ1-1	TGTGCCAGCAGCCCCACACGTCTCGCTGAAGCTTTCTTT	CASSPTRLAEAFF
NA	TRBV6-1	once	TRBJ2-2	TGTGCCAGCAACGAGGGGGATTGGGGCACCGGGGAGCTGTTTTTT	CASNEGDWGTGELFF
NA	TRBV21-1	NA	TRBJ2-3	TGTGCCAGCAGCTCAAAGAATTCCCTAGCGGGAGGCCGGAGCACAGATACGCAGTATTTT	CASSSKNSLAGGRSTDTQYF
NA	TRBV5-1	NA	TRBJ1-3	TGCGCCAGCAGCTACTACCTGGACAGAAGCTCTGGAAACACCATATATTTT	CASSYYLDRSSGNTIYF